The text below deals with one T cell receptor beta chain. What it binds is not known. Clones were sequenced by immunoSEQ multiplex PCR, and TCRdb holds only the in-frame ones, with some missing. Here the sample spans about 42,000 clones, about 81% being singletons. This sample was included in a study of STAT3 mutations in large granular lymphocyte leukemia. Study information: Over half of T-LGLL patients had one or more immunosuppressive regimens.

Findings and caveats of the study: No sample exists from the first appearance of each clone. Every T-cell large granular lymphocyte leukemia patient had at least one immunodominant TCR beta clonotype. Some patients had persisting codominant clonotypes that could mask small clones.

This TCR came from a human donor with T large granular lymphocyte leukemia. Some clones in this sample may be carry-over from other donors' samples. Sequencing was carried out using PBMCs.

CDR3 coding DNA: TGCGCCAGCAGCATCGACAGGGTGAGCGACTATGGCTACACCTTC. Amino acid sequence: CASSIDRVSDYGYTF. The rearrangement links TRBV5-1 to TRBJ1-2, with TRBD1 identical over 7 bases. After removal of 4 bases from V and 3 bases from J, the junction contained 9 bases not matched to a gene. Germline V lookup: CDR1 SGHRS, CDR2 YFSETQ. This CDR3 spans 15 amino acids.